A single sample is the source of the 14 T cell receptor beta chains below, sequenced in a study of cytomegalovirus exposure and HLA in healthy donors. The primer mix had 60 Vbeta and 13 Jbeta primers. Method: immunoSEQ multiplex PCR; TCRdb's copy keeps in-frame clones and lacks some. The sample shows roughly 240,000 clones, roughly 78% of them seen only once. Sequenced input: PBMCs. Receptors originate from a boy between 5 and 17 years old in good health and CMV-seronegative.

V usage is TRBV7-2 and J usage is TRBJ1-6, with D unresolved. V was clipped by 1 base and J by 0 bases, with 4 bases between them. The germline V gene has CDR1 SGHTA and CDR2 FQGNSA. The CDR3 is 15 amino acids. The CDR3 loop is CASSLVSSYNSPLHF. The CDR3 nucleotides are TGTGCCAGCAGCTTAGTGAGCTCCTATAATTCACCCCTCCACTTT.

This chain links TRBV18 with TRBJ2-7, with D unclear. The CDR3 is 12 amino acids. CDR1 and CDR2 from the germline V gene are KGHSH and LQKENI. V lost 6 bases and J 0 bases, leaving 6 bases between the germline ends. This chain's CDR3 is CASSGFSYEQYF. CDR3 bases: TGTGCCAGCTCCGGGTTCTCCTACGAGCAGTACTTC.

The genes are TRBV7-2 and TRBJ2-5, with TRBD2 matching over 10 bases. Germline CDR1 SGHTA, CDR2 FQGNSA. This CDR3 has 16 residues. The V gene end was trimmed by 5 bases and the J gene end by 2 bases; junction bases not matched to a gene: 8. The CDR3 nucleotides are TGTGCCAGCAGCCACAGGTTAGCGGGGGGACAAGAGACCCAGTACTTC. This translates into CASSHRLAGGQETQYF. The variable domain in full, with the rest retrieved from reference TRBV7-2 and TRBJ2-5, is GAGVSQSPSNKVTEKGKDVELRCDPISGHTALYWYRQSLGQGLEFLIYFQGNSAPDKSGLPSDRFSAERTGGSVSTLTIQRTQQEDSAVYLCASSHRLAGGQETQYFGPGTRLLVL.

This clone was counted a few times. This CDR3 fails to terminate in the conserved phenylalanine or tryptophan, so it likely reflects a read error. It is unclear where the CDR3 begins or ends on the DNA, so no DNA is shown, and the CDR3 is as TCRdb lists it. The chain has TRBV25-1 and TRBJ1-4; TRBD1, the D gene given by the table, was not confirmed from the DNA. The CDR3 adds up to 12 amino acids, both ends counted. Per the germline V gene, CDR1 is MGHDK and CDR2 is SYGVNS. CDR3 in amino acids: CASSPYRGTYDL.

The chain links TRBV19 to TRBJ1-5; TRBD1 might be the D (5 bases). The CDR3 has 14 amino acids. Per germline, CDR1 LNHDA and CDR2 SQIVND (reference sequence). V was trimmed by 10 bases and J by 4 bases, leaving 17 bases between them. CDR3 region: CATRRPGGNQPQHF. The CDR3 DNA is TGTGCCACCCGTCGGCCGGGGGGTAATCAGCCCCAGCATTTT.

The V gene is TRBV5-1, the J gene TRBJ1-2, with D possibly TRBD1 on 5 matching bases. Germline lookup yields CDR1 SGHRS and CDR2 YFSETQ. Trimming left V 1 base short and J 6 bases short, with 13 bases between. The CDR3 runs 14 residues. CDR3 sequence reads: CASSLRQGLNGYTF. The CDR3 bases are TGCGCCAGCAGCTTGCGCCAGGGTCTCAATGGCTACACCTTC.

This clone was counted a few times. CDR3 protein: CASSTGQIDQPQHF. The CDR3 DNA sequence: TGCGCCAGCAGCACGGGACAAATAGATCAGCCCCAGCATTTT. The V call is TRBV5-1, the J call TRBJ1-5; the D gene is possibly TRBD1 (6 bases). Germline CDR1 and CDR2: SGHRS and YFSETQ. The CDR3 contains 14 residues. Deletions cut 4 bases from V and 5 bases from J, with 13 bases between. Full variable domain (outside the CDR3, taken from reference TRBV5-1 and TRBJ1-5): KAGVTQTPRYLIKTRGQQVTLSCSPISGHRSVSWYQQTPGQGLQFLFEYFSETQRNKGNFPGRFSGRQFSNSRSEMNVSTLELGDSALYLCASSTGQIDQPQHFGDGTRLSIL.

The genes are TRBV28 and TRBJ1-2, with 8 nucleotides matching TRBD1. Trimming at V came to 4 bases and at J to 0 bases, leaving 10 bases not matched to a gene. Germline CDR1 reads MDHEN; CDR2 reads SYDVKM. The CDR3 has 17 residues. DNA for the CDR3: TGTGCCAGCAGTTCCCTCTCGGGACAGGCACCTAACTATGGCTACACCTTC. Translated, it gives CASSSLSGQAPNYGYTF.

The sample holds a few counts of this clone. The chain couples TRBV10-3 to TRBJ2-7; 7 nucleotides align to TRBD1. CDR1 and CDR2 (germline): ENHRY, SYGVKD. V was clipped by 7 bases and J by 3 bases; unmatched bases: 12. This CDR3 contains 15 residues. The CDR3 reads CAITGSQGSLYEQYF. The CDR3 nucleotides read TGTGCCATCACGGGATCACAGGGGTCCCTCTACGAGCAGTACTTC.

In its sample, this clone was seen once. This CDR3 is CASTPGLGPIYEQYF. For the CDR3, the DNA is TGCGCCAGCACCCCCGGACTAGGTCCCATCTACGAGCAGTACTTC. This sequence joins TRBV10-1 and TRBJ2-7; 7 nucleotides line up with TRBD2. Trimming cost V 7 bases and J 3 bases; bases outside gene matches: 12. The CDR3 extends over 15 amino acids. Germline-derived CDR1 and CDR2 are WNHNN and SYGVQD (reference sequence).

The chain employs TRBV6-6 and TRBJ2-1; tentatively, D is TRBD2 (6 bases). Germline loops: CDR1 MNHNY, CDR2 SVGAGI (reference sequence). CDR3 length equals 13 residues. V lost 8 bases, J lost 4 bases, and 12 bases lay in between. CDR3 nucleotide sequence: TGTGCCAGCGGAGGGCGCCTATACAATGAGCAGTTCTTC. It codes for CASGGRLYNEQFF.

V gene TRBV15 combines with J gene TRBJ2-7, with D possibly being TRBD2 (5 bases). The V end was cut by 0 bases, the J end by 4 bases, with 7 bases between. Per the germline V gene, CDR1 is LNHNV and CDR2 is YYDKDF (reference sequence). CDR3 length equals 13 residues. This CDR3 is CATSRDEGYEQYF. As DNA, the CDR3 is TGTGCCACCAGCAGAGATGAGGGTTACGAGCAGTACTTC.

The V gene is TRBV19, the J gene TRBJ1-2; TRBD1 matches at 8 bases. The CDR3 totals 14 residues. Trimming took 5 bases from V and 4 from J; bases not matched to a gene: 6. CDR1 is LNHDA and CDR2 is SQIVND in the germline V gene (reference sequence). The CDR3 DNA sequence: TGTGCCAGTAGTTCGGACAGGGCTTCCTATGGCTACACCTTC. Its translation: CASSSDRASYGYTF.

The chain uses TRBV7-8 and TRBJ2-3; D is unresolved. With 1 base removed from V and 2 bases from J, the gap between germline ends came to 7 bases. The CDR3 loop spans 14 amino acids. Germline values: CDR1 SGHVS, CDR2 FQNEAQ. The CDR3 nucleotides are TGTGCCAGCAGCTTAGGGGCTTCCACAGATACGCAGTATTTT. This translates into CASSLGASTDTQYF.